This TCR beta chain was captured by sequencing in a study of shared clonotypes between healthy human individuals. Of note for this clone: Its antigen is not known.

Libraries were prepared by immunoSEQ multiplex PCR; TCRdb keeps only in-frame clonotypes and omits some of them. The table has millions of clones, over 85% seen once. This CDR3 is 14 amino acids long. V dropped 5 bases and J dropped 0 bases, with 10 bases sitting between them. The germline CDR1 and CDR2 sequences are MNHEY and SVGAGI. Study findings and constraints: Generally, naive subsets (rather than memory subsets) showed larger estimated richness. The represented genetic and exposure-history diversity was limited by the small number of donors.

CD45RO-negative CD8 cells positively selected for CCR7 made up the naive population, which excluded terminally differentiated effector memory CD45RA+ cells. Healthy and HIV-negative, the adult donors had no recent acute infections or vaccinations. The sequencing sample was made of naive CD8+ T cells sorted from blood. The source of this sequence is a young man in good health. The genes are TRBV6-5 and TRBJ1-2, with D tentatively TRBD1 (6 bases). For the CDR3, the DNA is TGTGCCAGCAGTAACCGGGGGCCTAACTATGGCTACACCTTC. Residues: CASSNRGPNYGYTF.